Following are 14 T cell receptor beta chains from one sample sequenced in a study of blood T cell repertoires in COVID-19 (dated by TCRdb to the early 2020s). The library was generated by the immunoSEQ multiplex PCR assay. TCRdb provides this immuneACCESS table in a form limited to in-frame rearrangements. Some clones are lacking; in checked studies, under half of them reflect an unresolved V gene, and why the rest are absent is not known. This sample is represented by hundreds of thousands of clones; 88% of them were singletons. The ten largest clones capture under 8% of the sample. Sequencing used peripheral blood. These TCRs come from a woman in her 30s who had recovered from COVID-19.

The chain carries TRBV7-2 and TRBJ2-6; a possible D gene is TRBD2 (6 bases). The CDR3 consists of 16 residues. V was pared by 1 base and J by 3 bases, with 10 bases between. CDR1 and CDR2 (germline): SGHTA, FQGNSA. As DNA, the CDR3 is TGTGCCAGCAGCTTAGTGGGAGGTTTTGGGGCCAACGTCCTGACTTTC. The encoded protein is CASSLVGGFGANVLTF.

This chain joins TRBV9 and TRBJ1-6, with D hard to call. Between the trimmed V and J ends, which lost 2 bases and 10 bases, there was a span of 13 bases. Germline-derived CDR1 and CDR2 are SGDLS and YYNGEE. The CDR3 totals 14 residues. CDR3 sequence reads: CASSVTGNESPLHF. CDR3 in DNA: TGTGCCAGCAGCGTGACTGGAAATGAGTCACCCCTCCACTTT.

V is TRBV19 and J is TRBJ2-7; a possible D gene is TRBD1 (6 bases). The germline CDR1 and CDR2 sequences are LNHDA and SQIVND (reference sequence). Between the trimmed V and J ends, which lost 1 base and 5 bases, there was a span of 12 bases. The CDR3 has 14 residues. The CDR3 DNA sequence: TGTGCCAGTAGTATAGGGGCCAGGGACAACGAGCAGTACTTC. Translating gives CASSIGARDNEQYF.

This chain links TRBV5-1 with TRBJ2-5, with TRBD2 identical over 8 bases. V dropped 1 base and J dropped 5; count of bases not matched to a gene: 10. The CDR3 totals 16 residues. The germline V gene encodes CDR1 SGHRS and CDR2 YFSETQ. The CDR3 DNA reads as TGCGCCAGCAGCTTGTCTGTCAGCGGGGGTCTGGAGACCCAGTACTTC. It codes for CASSLSVSGGLETQYF.

This chain connects TRBV3-1 (or the pseudogene TRBV3-2) to TRBJ2-3; 8 bases align to TRBD2. The CDR3 contains 11 residues. CDR1 is LGHDT and CDR2 is YNNKEL in the germline V gene (reference sequence). The trim removed 5 bases at V and 13 bases at J, leaving 5 bases unmatched. The CDR3 loop is CASSSGTRKYF. Here the CDR3 DNA reads TGTGCCAGCAGCTCCGGGACTAGGAAGTATTTT.

The chain employs TRBV2 and TRBJ2-3; D gene uncertain. CDR1 SNHLY and CDR2 FYNNEI come from the germline V gene. V gave up 0 bases and J gave up 0 bases, with 4 bases separating them. The CDR3 covers 14 residues. CDR3 in DNA: TGTGCCAGCAGTGAAGCATATAGCACAGATACGCAGTATTTT. Translation gives CASSEAYSTDTQYF. The whole variable domain, remainder taken from reference TRBV2 and TRBJ2-3, is EPEVTQTPSHQVTQMGQEVILRCVPISNHLYFYWYRQILGQKVEFLVSFYNNEISEKSEIFDDQFSVERPDGSNFTLKIRSTKLEDSAMYFCASSEAYSTDTQYFGPGTRLTVL.

The chain couples TRBV27 to TRBJ2-5, with TRBD1 matching over 8 bases. Germline values: CDR1 MNHEY, CDR2 SMNVEV (reference sequence). The V gene end was trimmed by 5 bases and the J gene end by 1 base; junction bases not matched to a gene: 9. The CDR3 sequence is 16 residues long. The CDR3 loop is CASSSWTGSRQETQYF. The CDR3 DNA is TGTGCCAGCAGTAGCTGGACAGGGTCCCGCCAAGAGACCCAGTACTTC.

V is TRBV6-5 and J is TRBJ1-5, with a tentative D call TRBD1 (6 bases). This CDR3 spans 15 amino acids. V was pared by 6 bases and J by 0 bases, with 12 bases between. From germline, CDR1 is MNHEY and CDR2 SVGAGI. In DNA form, the CDR3 reads TGTGCCAGCAGGGACAGCCCTTATAGCAATCAGCCCCAGCATTTT. Its translation: CASRDSPYSNQPQHF.

The chain employs TRBV5-1 and TRBJ2-3; the match to TRBD2 covers 8 bases. V dropped 0 bases and J dropped 5; count of bases not matched to a gene: 8. This CDR3 spans 16 amino acids. Germline V gene data show CDR1 as SGHRS and CDR2 as YFSETQ. CDR3 amino acids: CASSLGPSGRVDTQYF. For the CDR3, the DNA is TGCGCCAGCAGCTTGGGGCCTAGCGGGCGGGTAGATACGCAGTATTTT.

The rearrangement joins TRBV7-6 to TRBJ2-3; D may be TRBD2 (6 bases). CDR3 length: 15 residues. V shed 3 bases and J shed 1 base, with 11 bases lying between them. The germline V gene encodes CDR1 SGHVS and CDR2 FNYEAQ. DNA of the CDR3: TGTGCCAGCAGCTTGGAGGGGTGGGGCACAGATACGCAGTATTTT. Translation: CASSLEGWGTDTQYF.

The chain employs TRBV7-2 and TRBJ1-5; 7 nucleotides match TRBD1. The CDR3 has 15 amino acids. Germline V gives CDR1 SGHTA, CDR2 FQGNSA. V lost 3 bases, J lost 0 bases, and 2 bases stayed unmatched. The CDR3 sequence is CASSFGQASNQPQHF. DNA for the CDR3: TGTGCCAGCAGCTTCGGACAGGCTAGCAATCAGCCCCAGCATTTT.

V usage is TRBV4-1 and J usage is TRBJ2-5, with D tentatively TRBD1 (5 bases). V lost 1 base to trimming and J lost 5 bases, with 11 bases between them. Germline values: CDR1 MGHRA, CDR2 YSYEKL. This CDR3 spans 14 amino acids. The CDR3 nucleotides read TGCGCCAGCAGCCAAGTTAAGGGGTGGGAGACCCAGTACTTC. Translating gives CASSQVKGWETQYF.

This clone was observed a single time. The gene calls are TRBV18 and TRBJ1-4; weak D call: TRBD1 (5 bases). Germline V gene sequence: CDR1 KGHSH, CDR2 LQKENI. V dropped 1 base and J dropped 7 bases, with 10 bases sitting between them. The CDR3 is 14 amino acids. CDR3 in amino acids: CASSPLQASEKLFF. CDR3 nucleotides: TGTGCCAGCTCACCACTACAGGCCTCTGAAAAACTGTTTTTT.

V and J are TRBV4-1 and TRBJ1-2, with TRBD1 identical over 10 bases. The CDR3 contains 16 residues. Germline-derived CDR1 and CDR2 are MGHRA and YSYEKL. Trimming removed 6 bases from V and 4 bases from J; junction bases left unmatched: 11. CDR3 DNA sequence: TGCGCCAGCAGTTCCGGGACAGGGGATTTCTTCTATGGCTACACCTTC. Its translation is CASSSGTGDFFYGYTF.